This record covers a single TCR beta chain. Its binding antigen is unknown. No per-base quality is available; no much larger clone lies one base away. Other DNA sequences in this specimen translate into the identical CDR3. TCRbeta CDR3 regions were profiled with the immunoSEQ Assay using bias-controlled multiplex PCR amplification of genomic DNA. Turning to the authors' computational methods: The absolute abundance of each unique TCRbeta CDR3 region was quantified after sequences were collapsed and filtered. Two models were used to test differential abundance: a binomial model (Fisher-equivalent) and a beta-binomial model that adds time-dependent variance fitted from healthy donors. Clones with fewer than 5 combined templates were excluded, and clones with Benjamini-Hochberg FDR below 0.01 were called differentially abundant. Using the form v = (b*log(k)+a)^2, the beta-binomial variance was modeled as a function of the total template count across the two samples. What TCRdb holds here is the immuneACCESS table cut down to in-frame rearrangements. Part of the clones is not present; checked against another copy, under half of the missing clones reflect an unresolved V gene, and the others are unexplained. That table is the source of V, J and clone size, and D and trimming were worked out from the DNA. The table for this sample lists tens of thousands of clones; around 89% of them were counted only once. The top ten hold approximately 3% of the sample.

The CDR3 sequence holds 14 residues, the cysteine and phenylalanine included. The sequence is cut down to CDR3 DNA, 42 bases in frame from base 1. Deletion took 1 base off V and 0 bases off J, with a span of 5 bases between the germline ends. From the germline V gene, CDR1 is SGHRS and CDR2 is YFSETQ. The data were obtained in a study of identifying expanded T cells in peripheral blood (dated by TCRdb to the late 2010s). Turning to the overall study: Four technical replicates, made by sequencing separate aliquots from the same pool of genomic DNA, were compared pairwise.

During the collection period, no immune events, such as infections, were documented for the healthy donors. Healthy-donor blood repertoires served as a training cohort to calibrate time-dependent variance in a beta-binomial model of T-cell clone differential abundance. There were some ten healthy donors in the training cohort, of whom 3 were female and 7 were male. Donor ages ranged from 29 to 64 years, with an average of 43 years. Whole blood from each healthy donor was obtained from a commercial supplier and was collected at three time points about two weeks apart. For immunosequencing, genomic DNA was extracted from unsorted whole blood. The paper as a whole reports these results and caveats: Both the number of clones called differentially abundant and the false-positive rate were significantly reduced by the beta-binomial model across all healthy-donor time intervals. The authors expected that over much longer intervals, such as months to years, biological variance in healthy repertoires might increase even further. In all healthy donors, the variance in clone template counts between samples taken around 14 days apart rose significantly as total template count increased. Between technical replicates the binomial model flagged approximately 1.2 differentially abundant clones, whereas over about two weeks the binomial model flagged about 16.4 and over approximately four weeks about 19.

Material: blood. The sequence links TRBV5-1 to TRBJ1-3, with the D gene too uncertain to name. This TCR was sampled from a person between 18 and 75 years old in good health. CDR3 reads: CASSLTGSGNTIYF. At the DNA level, the sequence is TGCGCCAGCAGCTTGACCGGCTCTGGAAACACCATATATTTT.